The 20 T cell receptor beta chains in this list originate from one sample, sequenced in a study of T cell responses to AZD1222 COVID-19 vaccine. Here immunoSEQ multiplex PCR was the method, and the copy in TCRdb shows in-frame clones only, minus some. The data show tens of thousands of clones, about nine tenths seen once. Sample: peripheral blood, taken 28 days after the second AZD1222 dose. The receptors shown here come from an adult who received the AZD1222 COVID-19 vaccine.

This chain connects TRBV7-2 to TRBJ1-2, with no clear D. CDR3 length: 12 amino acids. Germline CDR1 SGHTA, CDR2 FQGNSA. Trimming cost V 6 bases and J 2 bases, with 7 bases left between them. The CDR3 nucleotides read TGTGCCAGCAGTGCCTTAAACTATGGCTACACCTTC. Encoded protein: CASSALNYGYTF.

The CDR3 sequence: CASSPTGRQGPTQYF. The DNA of the CDR3 is TGTGCCAGCAGCCCTACGGGACGGCAGGGCCCCACCCAGTACTTC. The chain has TRBV9 and TRBJ2-5; D may match TRBD1 or TRBD2 (5 bases each). The CDR3 length is 15 residues. The germline CDR1 and CDR2 sequences are SGDLS and YYNGEE. Trimming took 4 bases from V and 8 from J, leaving 21 bases between them.

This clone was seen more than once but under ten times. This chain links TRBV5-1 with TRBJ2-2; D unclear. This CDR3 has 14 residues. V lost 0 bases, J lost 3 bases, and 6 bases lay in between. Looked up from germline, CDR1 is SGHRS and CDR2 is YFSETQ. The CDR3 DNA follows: TGCGCCAGCAGCTTGGGGGTGGACACCGGGGAGCTGTTTTTT. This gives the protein CASSLGVDTGELFF.

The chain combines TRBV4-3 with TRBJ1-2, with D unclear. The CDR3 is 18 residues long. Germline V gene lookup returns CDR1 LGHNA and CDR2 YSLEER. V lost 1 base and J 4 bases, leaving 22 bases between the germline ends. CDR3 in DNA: TGCGCCAGCAGCCAAGCGACGTCCGGCGCAGTACCACTCTATGGCTACACCTTC. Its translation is CASSQATSGAVPLYGYTF.

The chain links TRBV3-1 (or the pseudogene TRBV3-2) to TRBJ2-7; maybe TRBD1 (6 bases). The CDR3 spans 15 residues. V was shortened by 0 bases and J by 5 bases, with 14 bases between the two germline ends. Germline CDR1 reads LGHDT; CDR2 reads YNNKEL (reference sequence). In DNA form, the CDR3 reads TGTGCCAGCAGCCAAGATCGGAACAGGGTAAACGAGCAGTACTTC. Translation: CASSQDRNRVNEQYF.

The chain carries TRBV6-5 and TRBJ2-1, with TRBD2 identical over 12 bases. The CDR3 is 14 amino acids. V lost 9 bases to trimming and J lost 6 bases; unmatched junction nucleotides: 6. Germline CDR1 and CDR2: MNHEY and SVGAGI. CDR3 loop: CARHLAGGGNEQFF. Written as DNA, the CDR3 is TGTGCCAGGCATCTAGCGGGGGGGGGCAATGAGCAGTTCTTC.

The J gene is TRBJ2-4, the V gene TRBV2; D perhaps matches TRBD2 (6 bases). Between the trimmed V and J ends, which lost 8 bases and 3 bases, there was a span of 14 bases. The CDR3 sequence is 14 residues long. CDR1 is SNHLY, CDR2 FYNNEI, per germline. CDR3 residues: CASLEGFSKNIQYF. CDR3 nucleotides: TGTGCCAGCCTGGAGGGGTTTAGCAAAAACATTCAGTACTTC.

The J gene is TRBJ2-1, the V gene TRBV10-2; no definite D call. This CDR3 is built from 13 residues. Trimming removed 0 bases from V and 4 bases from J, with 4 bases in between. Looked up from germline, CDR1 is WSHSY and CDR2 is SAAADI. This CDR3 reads CASSESVYNEQFF. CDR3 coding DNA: TGCGCCAGCAGTGAGTCGGTTTACAATGAGCAGTTCTTC.

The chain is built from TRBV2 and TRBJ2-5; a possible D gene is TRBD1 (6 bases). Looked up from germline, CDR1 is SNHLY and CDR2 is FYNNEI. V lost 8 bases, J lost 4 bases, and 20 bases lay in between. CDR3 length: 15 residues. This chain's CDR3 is CASSSADRKGETQYF. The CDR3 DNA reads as TGTGCCAGCTCTTCGGCTGACAGGAAGGGAGAGACCCAGTACTTC.

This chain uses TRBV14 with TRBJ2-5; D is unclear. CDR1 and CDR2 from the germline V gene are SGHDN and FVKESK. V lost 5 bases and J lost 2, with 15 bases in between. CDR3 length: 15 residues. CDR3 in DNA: TGTGCCAGCAGCGACCAGTTGGGCAGACAAGAGACCCAGTACTTC. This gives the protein CASSDQLGRQETQYF.

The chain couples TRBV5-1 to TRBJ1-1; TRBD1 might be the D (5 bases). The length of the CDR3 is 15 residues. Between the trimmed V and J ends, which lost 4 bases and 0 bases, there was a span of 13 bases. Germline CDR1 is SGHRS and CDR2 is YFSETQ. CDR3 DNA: TGCGCCAGCAGCGACCGGACATCAATGAACACTGAAGCTTTCTTT. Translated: CASSDRTSMNTEAFF.

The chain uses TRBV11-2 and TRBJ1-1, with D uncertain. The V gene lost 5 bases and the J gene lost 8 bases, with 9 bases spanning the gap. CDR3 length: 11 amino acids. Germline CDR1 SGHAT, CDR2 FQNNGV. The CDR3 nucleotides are TGTGCCAGCAGCCCCACTCTCGAAGCTTTCTTT. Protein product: CASSPTLEAFF.

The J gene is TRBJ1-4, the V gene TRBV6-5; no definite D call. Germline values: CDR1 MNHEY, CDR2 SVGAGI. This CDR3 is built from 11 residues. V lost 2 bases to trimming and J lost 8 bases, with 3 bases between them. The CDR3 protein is CASSYEEKLFF. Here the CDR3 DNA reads TGTGCCAGCAGTTACGAGGAAAAACTGTTTTTT.

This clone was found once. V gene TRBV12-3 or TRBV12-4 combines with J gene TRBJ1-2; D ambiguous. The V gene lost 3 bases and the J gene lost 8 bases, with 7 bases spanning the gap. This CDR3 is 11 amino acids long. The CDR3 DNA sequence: TGTGCCAGCAGTTTTGGTAGGGGCTACACCTTC. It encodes CASSFGRGYTF.

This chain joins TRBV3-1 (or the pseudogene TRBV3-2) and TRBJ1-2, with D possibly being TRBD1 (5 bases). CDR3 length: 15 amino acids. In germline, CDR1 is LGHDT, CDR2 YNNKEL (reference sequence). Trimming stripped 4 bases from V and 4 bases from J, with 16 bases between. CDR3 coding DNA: TGTGCCAGCAGCCCGGCTCGGGACGGGACCTATGGCTACACCTTC. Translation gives CASSPARDGTYGYTF.

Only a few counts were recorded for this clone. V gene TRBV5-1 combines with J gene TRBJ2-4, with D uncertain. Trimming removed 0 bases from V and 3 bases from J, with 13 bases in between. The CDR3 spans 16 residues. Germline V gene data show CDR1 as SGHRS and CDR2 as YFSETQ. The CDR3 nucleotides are TGCGCCAGCAGCTTGGGGCCGGGTCTCGGCAAAAACATTCAGTACTTC. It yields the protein CASSLGPGLGKNIQYF.

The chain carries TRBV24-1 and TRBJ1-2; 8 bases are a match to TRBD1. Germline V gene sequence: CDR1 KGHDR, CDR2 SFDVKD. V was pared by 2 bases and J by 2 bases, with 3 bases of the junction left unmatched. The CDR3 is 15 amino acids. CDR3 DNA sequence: TGTGCCACCAGTGATTCGGACAGGGCAAACTATGGCTACACCTTC. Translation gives CATSDSDRANYGYTF.

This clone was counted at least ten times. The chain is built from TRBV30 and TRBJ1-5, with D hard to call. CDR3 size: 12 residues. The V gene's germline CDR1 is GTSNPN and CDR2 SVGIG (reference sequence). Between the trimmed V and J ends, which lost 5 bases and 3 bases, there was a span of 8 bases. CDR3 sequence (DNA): TGTGCCTGGGGCGTTGACAATCAGCCCCAGCATTTT. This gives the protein CAWGVDNQPQHF.

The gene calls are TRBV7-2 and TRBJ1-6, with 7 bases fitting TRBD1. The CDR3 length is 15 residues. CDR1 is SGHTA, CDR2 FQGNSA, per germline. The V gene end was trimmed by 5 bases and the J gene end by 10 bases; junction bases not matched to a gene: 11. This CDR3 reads CASSPRDSVRSPLHF. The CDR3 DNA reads TGTGCCAGCAGCCCTCGGGACAGCGTAAGATCACCCCTCCACTTT.

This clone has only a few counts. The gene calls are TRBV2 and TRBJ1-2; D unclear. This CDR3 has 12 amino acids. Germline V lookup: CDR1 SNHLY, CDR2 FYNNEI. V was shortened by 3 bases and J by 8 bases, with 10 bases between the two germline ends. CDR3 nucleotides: TGTGCCAGCAGTGAGGACGGCCGGGGCTACACCTTC. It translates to CASSEDGRGYTF.